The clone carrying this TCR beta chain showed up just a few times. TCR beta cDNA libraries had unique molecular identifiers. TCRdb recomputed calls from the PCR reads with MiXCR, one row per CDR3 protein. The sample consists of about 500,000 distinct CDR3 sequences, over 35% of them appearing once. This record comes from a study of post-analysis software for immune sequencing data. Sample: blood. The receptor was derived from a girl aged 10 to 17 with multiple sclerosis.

DNA of the CDR3: TGCAGTGCTAGAGGTCCCCGACAGGCAAGCACAGATACGCAGTATTTT. Translated, it gives CSARGPRQASTDTQYF. V gene TRBV20-1 combines with J gene TRBJ2-3; weak D call: TRBD1 (6 bases). CDR1 and CDR2 from the germline V gene are DFQATT and SNEGSKA (reference sequence). CDR3 size: 16 residues. Deletions cut 1 base from V and 0 bases from J, with 14 bases between.